This T cell receptor beta chain was identified during a study of low-dose radiotherapy and immunotherapy resistance in tumors. Study at large: A total of 6.5 Gy was given to Cohort 1 as 0.5 Gy per fraction every 2 weeks. Each patient was administered nivolumab intravenously at 240 mg, which was a flat dose, every two weeks, along with intravenous ipilimumab at 1 mg/kg every six weeks.

V lost 4 bases to trimming and J lost 10 bases, with 18 bases between them. Looked up from germline, CDR1 is SGHRS and CDR2 is YFSETQ. CDR3 length: 14 amino acids. Over approximately 20 PCR cycles, TCRs were amplified from a constant-region primer and V-primer adapter. Following isolation, mRNA was amplified via in vitro transcription. TCRdb used MiXCR to reprocess the reads, holding one entry per CDR3 protein. The sample holds about 46,000 distinct CDR3 sequences, 12% seen once. The time point is: before trial treatment. Ipilimumab, nivolumab, aspirin, low-dose cyclophosphamide and low-dose radiotherapy were administered to donors. Of note for this clonotype: A read error is likely here: a far larger clone is one base away.

This TCR was recovered from a female donor with ovarian cancer. The J gene is TRBJ2-1, the V gene TRBV5-1, with D unclear. Sequenced material: PBMCs, taken before treatment. CDR3 in DNA: TGCGCCAGCAGCCCGGGTGGGGTTTCCTACGAGCAGTTCTTC. Translated, it gives CASSPGGVSYEQFF.